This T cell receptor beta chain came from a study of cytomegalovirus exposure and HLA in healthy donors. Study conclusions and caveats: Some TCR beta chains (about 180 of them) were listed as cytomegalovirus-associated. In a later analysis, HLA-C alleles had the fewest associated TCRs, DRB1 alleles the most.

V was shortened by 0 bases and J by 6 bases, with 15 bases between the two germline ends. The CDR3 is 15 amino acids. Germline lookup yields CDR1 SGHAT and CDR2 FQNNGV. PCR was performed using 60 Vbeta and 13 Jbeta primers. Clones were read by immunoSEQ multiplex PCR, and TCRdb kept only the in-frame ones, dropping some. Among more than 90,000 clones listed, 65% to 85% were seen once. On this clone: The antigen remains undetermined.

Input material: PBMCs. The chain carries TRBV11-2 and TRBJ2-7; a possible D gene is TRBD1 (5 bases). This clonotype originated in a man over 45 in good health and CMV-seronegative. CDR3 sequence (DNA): TGTGCCAGCAGCTTAGAGGGCGCCAGGGATTCCGAGCAGTACTTC. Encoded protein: CASSLEGARDSEQYF.